A selection of T cell receptor beta chains follows, all from one sample in a study of CD8+ T cells in alopecia areata. Produced via immunoSEQ multiplex PCR; TCRdb's table is partial and in-frame only. The sample includes over 200,000 clones, less than 65% of them seen just once. Sequenced material: CD4+ T cells sorted from blood, taken at week 4, from a patient treated with tofacitinib. These receptors were taken from a human donor with alopecia areata. CDR3s include the opening cysteine and the closing phenylalanine or tryptophan. Each record gives: clone size, D gene, V gene, J gene, CDR3 protein, CDR3 DNA. D genes are given only for firm matches. Part of the rows lack a size; the others show once, few, many or a class for expanded clones.

size: .
D: .
V: TRBV6-5
J: TRBJ2-4
CDR3: CASSQTGLAKNIQYF
DNA: TGTGCCAGCAGTCAAACAGGGCTAGCCAAAAACATTCAGTACTTC

size: .
D: .
V: TRBV7-2
J: TRBJ1-6
CDR3: CASSLGGGYNSPLHF
DNA: TGTGCCAGCAGCTTAGGGGGTGGATATAATTCACCCCTCCACTTT

size: .
D: TRBD1
V: TRBV29-1
J: TRBJ1-2
CDR3: CSATTGYGYTF
DNA: TGCAGCGCCACGACAGGGTATGGCTACACCTTC

size: .
D: .
V: TRBV30
J: TRBJ1-2
CDR3: CAWSSNYGYTF
DNA: TGTGCCTGGAGTTCAAACTATGGCTACACCTTC

size: .
D: .
V: TRBV29-1
J: TRBJ2-7
CDR3: CSVEGFNYEQYF
DNA: TGCAGCGTTGAAGGGTTTAACTACGAGCAGTACTTC

size: .
D: .
V: TRBV15
J: TRBJ2-1
CDR3: CATSRELGSYNEQFF
DNA: TGTGCCACCAGCAGAGAACTAGGATCCTACAATGAGCAGTTCTTC

size: .
D: .
V: TRBV19
J: TRBJ2-3
CDR3: CASQQTSLTDTQYF
DNA: TGTGCCAGCCAACAAACTAGCCTCACAGATACGCAGTATTTT

size: many
D: .
V: TRBV7-2
J: TRBJ1-6
CDR3: CASSLGGYSYNSPLHF
DNA: TGTGCCAGCAGCTTAGGGGGGTACTCCTATAATTCACCCCTCCACTTT

size: once
D: .
V: TRBV7-9
J: TRBJ2-1
CDR3: CASSLYRSINEQFF
DNA: TGTGCCAGCAGCCTGTATCGGTCCATCAATGAGCAGTTCTTC

size: few
D: TRBD2
V: TRBV15
J: TRBJ2-1
CDR3: CATSGLAPYNEQFF
DNA: TGTGCCACCAGCGGACTAGCCCCCTACAATGAGCAGTTCTTC

size: .
D: .
V: TRBV5-6
J: TRBJ1-4
CDR3: CASSSWDVEKLFF
DNA: TGTGCCAGCAGCTCCTGGGACGTTGAAAAACTGTTTTTT

size: .
D: .
V: TRBV25-1
J: TRBJ1-1
CDR3: CASSEIAGSTEAFF
DNA: TGTGCCAGCAGTGAAATTGCTGGGTCCACTGAAGCTTTCTTT

size: .
D: TRBD1
V: TRBV10-3
J: TRBJ1-2
CDR3: CAISEPDRVLNYGYTF
DNA: TGTGCCATCAGTGAGCCGGACAGGGTTCTAAACTATGGCTACACCTTC

size: few
D: TRBD1
V: TRBV7-2
J: TRBJ2-7
CDR3: CASSLGLTGGYEQYF
DNA: TGTGCCAGCAGCTTAGGCCTAACAGGGGGTTACGAGCAGTACTTC

size: once
D: .
V: TRBV28
J: TRBJ1-2
CDR3: CASSLDGLYGYTF
DNA: TGTGCCAGCAGTTTGGACGGACTCTATGGCTACACCTTC

size: .
D: TRBD2
V: TRBV11-2
J: TRBJ2-3
CDR3: CASRRPGLATDTQYF
DNA: TGTGCCAGCAGGCGTCCGGGACTAGCGACAGATACGCAGTATTTT

size: .
D: .
V: TRBV12-5
J: TRBJ2-6
CDR3: CASGRSGANVLTF
DNA: TGTGCTAGTGGCCGCTCTGGGGCCAACGTCCTGACTTTC

size: .
D: .
V: TRBV28
J: TRBJ2-3
CDR3: CASTLGTDTQYF
DNA: TGTGCCAGCACTCTGGGGACAGATACGCAGTATTTT

size: .
D: .
V: TRBV29-1
J: TRBJ2-1
CDR3: CSVVSVGAIGVNSYNEQFF
DNA: TGCAGCGTTGTAAGTGTGGGGGCGATAGGGGTGAACTCCTACAATGAGCAGTTCTTC

size: .
D: TRBD2
V: TRBV29-1
J: TRBJ2-7
CDR3: CSVVGLAGKSEGYEQYF
DNA: TGCAGCGTTGTGGGACTAGCGGGGAAGAGCGAGGGGTACGAGCAGTACTTC

size: few
D: TRBD2
V: TRBV7-6
J: TRBJ2-3
CDR3: CASSFSTSGGLTSTDTQYF
DNA: TGTGCCAGCAGCTTTTCTACTAGCGGGGGGTTGACTAGCACAGATACGCAGTATTTT

size: once
D: TRBD1
V: TRBV29-1
J: TRBJ1-2
CDR3: CSVVEGADYGYTF
DNA: TGCAGCGTTGTGGAGGGGGCAGACTATGGCTACACCTTC

size: .
D: .
V: TRBV4-3
J: TRBJ1-1
CDR3: CASSFTREGTEAFF
DNA: TGCGCCAGCAGTTTTACCAGGGAAGGCACTGAAGCTTTCTTT

size: few
D: .
V: TRBV4-1
J: TRBJ2-6
CDR3: CASSQEESGANVLTF
DNA: TGCGCCAGCAGCCAAGAGGAATCTGGGGCCAACGTCCTGACTTTC

size: few
D: .
V: TRBV7-2
J: TRBJ2-3
CDR3: CASSLMGTPSTDTQYF
DNA: TGTGCCAGCAGCTTAATGGGGACACCTAGCACAGATACGCAGTATTTT

size: few
D: .
V: TRBV7-7
J: TRBJ1-1
CDR3: CASSLERNTEAFF
DNA: TGTGCTAGCAGCTTAGAAAGGAACACTGAAGCTTTCTTT

size: few
D: .
V: TRBV7-2
J: TRBJ2-7
CDR3: CASSLMAAYSDEQYF
DNA: TGTGCCAGCAGCTTAATGGCCGCGTATAGCGACGAGCAGTACTTC

size: .
D: TRBD1
V: TRBV5-1
J: TRBJ1-2
CDR3: CASSLAPGTVGYGYTF
DNA: TGCGCCAGCAGCTTGGCCCCCGGGACAGTCGGCTATGGCTACACCTTC

size: .
D: .
V: TRBV7-9
J: TRBJ2-1
CDR3: CASSRSRDSSSYNEQFF
DNA: TGTGCCAGCAGCCGATCGCGGGACAGCAGCTCCTACAATGAGCAGTTCTTC

size: .
D: TRBD2
V: TRBV7-9
J: TRBJ2-1
CDR3: CASSSRTSGAYEQFF
DNA: TGTGCCAGCAGCTCGCGGACTAGCGGCGCCTATGAGCAGTTCTTC

size: few
D: TRBD1
V: TRBV18
J: TRBJ2-1
CDR3: CASSPPGGPSQFF
DNA: TGTGCCAGCTCACCTCCAGGGGGCCCCTCTCAGTTCTTC

size: once
D: TRBD1
V: TRBV7-9
J: TRBJ1-5
CDR3: CASSLDRGRNQPQHF
DNA: TGTGCCAGCAGCTTAGACAGGGGACGCAATCAGCCCCAGCATTTT